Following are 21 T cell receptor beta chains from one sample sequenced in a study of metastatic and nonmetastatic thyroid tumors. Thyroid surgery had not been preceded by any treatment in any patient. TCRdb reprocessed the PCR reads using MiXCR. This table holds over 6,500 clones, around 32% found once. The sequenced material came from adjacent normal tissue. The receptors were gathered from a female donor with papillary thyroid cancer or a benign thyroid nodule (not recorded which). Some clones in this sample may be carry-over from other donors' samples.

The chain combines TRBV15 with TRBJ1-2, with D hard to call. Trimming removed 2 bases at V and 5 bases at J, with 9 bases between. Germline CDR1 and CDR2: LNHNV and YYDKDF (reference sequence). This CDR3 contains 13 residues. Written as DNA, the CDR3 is TGTGCCACCAGCAGACTGCGTGGATATGGCTACACCTTC. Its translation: CATSRLRGYGYTF.

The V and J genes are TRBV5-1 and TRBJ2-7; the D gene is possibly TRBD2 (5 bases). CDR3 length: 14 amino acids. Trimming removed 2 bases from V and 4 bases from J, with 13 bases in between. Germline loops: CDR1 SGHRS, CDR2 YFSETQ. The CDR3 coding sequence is TGCGCCAGCAGCTTAGTACTAGGCGGGTACGAGCAGTACTTC. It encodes CASSLVLGGYEQYF. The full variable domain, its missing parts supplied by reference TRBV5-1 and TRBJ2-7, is KAGVTQTPRYLIKTRGQQVTLSCSPISGHRSVSWYQQTPGQGLQFLFEYFSETQRNKGNFPGRFSGRQFSNSRSEMNVSTLELGDSALYLCASSLVLGGYEQYFGPGTRLTVT.

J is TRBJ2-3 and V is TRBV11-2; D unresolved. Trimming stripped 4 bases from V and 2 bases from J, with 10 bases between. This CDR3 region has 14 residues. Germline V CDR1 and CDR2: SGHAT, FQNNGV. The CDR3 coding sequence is TGTGCCAGCAGCTCGTTGGGTCCCACAGATACGCAGTATTTT. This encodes CASSSLGPTDTQYF.

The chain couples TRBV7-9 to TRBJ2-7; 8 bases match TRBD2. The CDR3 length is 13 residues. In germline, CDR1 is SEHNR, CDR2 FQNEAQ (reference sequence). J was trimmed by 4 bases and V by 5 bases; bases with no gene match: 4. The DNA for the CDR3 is TGTGCCAGCAGCAAGCGGGAGAAGTACGAGCAGTACTTC. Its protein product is CASSKREKYEQYF.

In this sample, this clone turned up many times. The CDR3 spells CASSLVPGGNEKLFF. CDR3 coding DNA: TGTGCCAGCAGCTTGGTTCCGGGGGGCAATGAAAAACTGTTTTTT. V is TRBV5-4 and J is TRBJ1-4; TRBD1 might be the D (6 bases). The CDR3 spans 15 residues. V lost 0 bases and J 5 bases, leaving 11 bases between the germline ends. The germline CDR1 and CDR2 sequences are SGHNT and YYREEE (reference sequence).

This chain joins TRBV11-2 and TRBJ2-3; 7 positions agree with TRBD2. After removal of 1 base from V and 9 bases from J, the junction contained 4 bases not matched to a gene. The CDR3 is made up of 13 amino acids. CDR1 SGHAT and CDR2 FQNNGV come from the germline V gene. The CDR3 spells CASSLGGGWTQYF. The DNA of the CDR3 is TGTGCCAGCAGCTTAGGGGGGGGTTGGACGCAGTATTTT.

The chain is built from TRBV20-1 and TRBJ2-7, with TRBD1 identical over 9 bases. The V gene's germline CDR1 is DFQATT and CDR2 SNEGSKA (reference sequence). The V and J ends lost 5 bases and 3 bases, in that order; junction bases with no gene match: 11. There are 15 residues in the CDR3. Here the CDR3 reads CSAFPGQGFFYEQYF. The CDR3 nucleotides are TGCAGTGCTTTTCCGGGACAGGGTTTCTTCTACGAGCAGTACTTC.

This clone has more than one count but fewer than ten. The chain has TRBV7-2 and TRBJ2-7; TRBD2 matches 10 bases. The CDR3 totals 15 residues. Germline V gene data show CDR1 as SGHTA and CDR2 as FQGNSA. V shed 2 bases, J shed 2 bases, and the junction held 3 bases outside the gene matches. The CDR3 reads CASSLLAGETYEQYF. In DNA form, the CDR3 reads TGTGCCAGCAGCTTACTAGCGGGGGAAACCTACGAGCAGTACTTC.

The CDR3 bases are TGTGGGTGCAGCGGAGGGGGGTATGAAAAACTGTTTTTT. Its protein product is CGCSGGGYEKLFF. This chain uses TRBV28 with TRBJ1-4; tentatively, D is TRBD1 (6 bases). This CDR3 comprises 13 residues. Germline V gives CDR1 MDHEN, CDR2 SYDVKM.

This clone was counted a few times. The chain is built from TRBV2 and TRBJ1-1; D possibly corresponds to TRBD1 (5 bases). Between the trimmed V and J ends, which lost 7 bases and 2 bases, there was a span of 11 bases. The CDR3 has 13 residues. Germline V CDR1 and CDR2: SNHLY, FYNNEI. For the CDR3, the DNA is TGTGCCAGCATGGGGCAGACCAACACTGAAGCTTTCTTT. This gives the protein CASMGQTNTEAFF.

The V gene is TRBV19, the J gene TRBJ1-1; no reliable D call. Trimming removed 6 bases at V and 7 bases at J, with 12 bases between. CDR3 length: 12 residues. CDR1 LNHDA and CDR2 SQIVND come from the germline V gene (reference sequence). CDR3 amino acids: CASRTRRDEAFF. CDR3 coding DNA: TGTGCCAGTAGGACCCGGAGAGATGAAGCTTTCTTT. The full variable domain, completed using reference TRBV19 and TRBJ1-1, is DGGITQSPKYLFRKEGQNVTLSCEQNLNHDAMYWYRQDPGQGLRLIYYSQIVNDFQKGDIAEGYSVSREKKESFPLTVTSAQKNPTAFYLCASRTRRDEAFFGQGTRLTVV.

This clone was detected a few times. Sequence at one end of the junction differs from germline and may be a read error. CDR3: CASRTTTWELFF. As DNA, the CDR3 is TGTGCCAGCCGGACAACCACCTGGGAGCTGTTTTTT. The chain is built from TRBV6-1 and TRBJ2-2, with D perhaps matching TRBD1 (5 bases). Germline V CDR1 and CDR2: MNHNS, SASEGT. This CDR3 spans 12 amino acids.

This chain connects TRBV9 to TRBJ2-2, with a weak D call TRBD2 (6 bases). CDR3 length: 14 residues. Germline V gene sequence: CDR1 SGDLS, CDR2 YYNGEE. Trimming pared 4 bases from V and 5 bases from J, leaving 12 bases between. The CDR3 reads CASSLGGETGELFF. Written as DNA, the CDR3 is TGTGCCAGCAGCCTCGGCGGGGAGACCGGGGAGCTGTTTTTT.

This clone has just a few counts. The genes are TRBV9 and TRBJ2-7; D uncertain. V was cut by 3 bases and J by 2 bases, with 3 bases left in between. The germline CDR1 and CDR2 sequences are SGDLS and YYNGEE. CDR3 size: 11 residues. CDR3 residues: CASSDAYEQYF. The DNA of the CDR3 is TGTGCCAGCAGCGACGCCTACGAGCAGTACTTC.

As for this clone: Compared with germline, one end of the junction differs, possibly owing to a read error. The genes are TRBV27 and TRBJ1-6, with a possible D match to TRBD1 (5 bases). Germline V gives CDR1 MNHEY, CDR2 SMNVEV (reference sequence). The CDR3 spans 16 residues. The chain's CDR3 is CGSSRGRSSYNSPLHF. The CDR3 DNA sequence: TGTGGCAGCAGCCGGGGACGGAGCTCCTATAATTCACCCCTCCACTTT.

The CDR3 loop is CASRDRPYTDTQYF. CDR3 DNA: TGTGCCAGCAGGGACAGACCTTACACAGATACGCAGTATTTT. V is TRBV2 and J is TRBJ2-3; a possible D gene is TRBD1 (6 bases). Germline V CDR1 and CDR2: SNHLY, FYNNEI. The CDR3 is 14 residues long. Trimming left V 6 bases short and J 2 bases short, with 12 bases between.

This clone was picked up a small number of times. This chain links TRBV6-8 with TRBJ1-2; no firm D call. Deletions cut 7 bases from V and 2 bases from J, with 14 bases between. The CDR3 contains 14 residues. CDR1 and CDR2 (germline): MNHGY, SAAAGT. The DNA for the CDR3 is TGTGCCAGCACCCCGTCCATGGGAAACTATGGCTACACCTTC. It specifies CASTPSMGNYGYTF.

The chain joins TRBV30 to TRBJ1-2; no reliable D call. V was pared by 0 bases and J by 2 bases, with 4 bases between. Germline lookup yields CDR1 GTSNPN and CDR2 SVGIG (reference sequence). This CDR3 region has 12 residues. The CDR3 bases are TGTGCCTGGAGTGTACAGAACTATGGCTACACCTTC. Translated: CAWSVQNYGYTF.

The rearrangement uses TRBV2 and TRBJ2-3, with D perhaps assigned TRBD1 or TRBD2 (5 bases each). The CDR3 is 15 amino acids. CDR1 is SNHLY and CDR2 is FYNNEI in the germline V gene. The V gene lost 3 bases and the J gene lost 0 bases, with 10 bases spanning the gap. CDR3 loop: CASSEYRTSTDTQYF. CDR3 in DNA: TGTGCCAGCAGTGAGTACAGGACTAGCACAGATACGCAGTATTTT.

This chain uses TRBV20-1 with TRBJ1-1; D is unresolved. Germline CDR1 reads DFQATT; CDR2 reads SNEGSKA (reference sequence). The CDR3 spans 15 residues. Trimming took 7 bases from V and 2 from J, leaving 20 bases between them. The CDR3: CSVAHPGVINTEAFF. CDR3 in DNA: TGCAGTGTCGCCCACCCAGGCGTGATTAACACTGAAGCTTTCTTT.

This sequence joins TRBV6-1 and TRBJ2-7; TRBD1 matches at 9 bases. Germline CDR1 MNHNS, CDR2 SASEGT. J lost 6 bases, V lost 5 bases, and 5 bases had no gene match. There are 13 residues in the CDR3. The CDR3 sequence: CASSPGTGFEQYF. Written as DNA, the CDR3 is TGTGCCAGCAGTCCCGGGACAGGGTTCGAGCAGTACTTC.